This T cell receptor (beta chain) was sequenced for a study of T cell responses to AZD1222 COVID-19 vaccine. Pooled in the analysis were second doses at about 4 or about 12 weeks. Study findings and constraints: Spike-spanning, vaccine-associated CD4 TCRs were dominant at 160-218 and 743-854. Seropositive status at baseline applied to only a handful of AZD1222 recipients. No day 14 peak samples; only post-peak repertoires were characterized.

Generated by immunoSEQ multiplex PCR, the TCRdb table keeps only in-frame clones and is missing some. Of around 140,000 clones listed, more than 85% are singletons. This clone came up once. The antigen is undetermined. The sequences come from peripheral blood, collected 28 days after the second AZD1222 dose. This TCR came from an adult who received the AZD1222 COVID-19 vaccine.

Here the CDR3 reads CASSQPAPSGVYNEQFF. The CDR3 DNA reads TGTGCCAGCAGCCAGCCCGCCCCTAGCGGTGTTTACAATGAGCAGTTCTTC. V and J are TRBV3-1 (or the pseudogene TRBV3-2) and TRBJ2-1, with TRBD2 identical over 7 bases. Germline values: CDR1 LGHDT, CDR2 YNNKEL (reference sequence). The CDR3 runs 17 residues. The trim removed 3 bases at V and 4 bases at J, leaving 12 bases unmatched.